The sequence of this T cell receptor beta chain was determined in a study of control samples from healthy donors and cancer patients. Generated by immunoSEQ multiplex PCR, the TCRdb table keeps only in-frame clones and is missing some. The repertoire holds more than 15,000 clones, with roughly 85% as singletons. The table lists this clone with a count of one. Other DNA sequences within the sample encode an identical CDR3. V was pared by 5 bases and J by 4 bases, with 12 bases of the junction left unmatched. Germline CDR1 is SGHTA and CDR2 is FQGTGA. The CDR3 totals 18 residues. The chain links TRBV7-3 to TRBJ1-6; 9 bases map to TRBD1. Material for sequencing was PBMCs. The TCR was taken from a man older than 75 with head and neck cancer. CDR3 DNA sequence: TGTGCCAGCAGCCTATATCCCCCGGGACAGGGATATAATTCACCCCTCCACTTT. Amino acid sequence: CASSLYPPGQGYNSPLHF.